This T cell receptor (beta chain) emerged from a study of T cells expressing NK-cell markers (TCRdb year 2020). For the study in its entirety: About eight donors provided sorted CD3+CD56+NKG2C+, CD3+CD56+NKG2C- and CD3+CD56-NKG2C+ T-cell subsets, whose TCR beta-chain repertoires were profiled. Among the eight sequenced donors, seven were HCMV-seropositive and one was HCMV-seronegative. The eight sequenced donors were randomly selected healthy volunteers, three men and five women. Sequencing of the libraries produced 2 x 150 bp reads on Illumina HiSeq 2000/2500, MiSeq or NextSeq. Overall results and qualifications from the work: In roughly 6 donors, the dominant CD3+CD56+NKG2C+ clonotypes ranked among the top 10 CD8+ clonotypes, making up about 1.0-7.0% of CD8+ T cells. Those dominant clonotypes were again the most abundant among CD3+CD56-NKG2C+ cells in several donors, at roughly 25-65%. It remained unclear whether the expanded NKG2C-expressing T cell clones were specific for HCMV antigens.

TCRdb lists the instrument as Illumina HiSeq 2000. TCR beta cDNA libraries were prepared using 5'RACE template switching, which introduced a universal primer site and unique molecular identifiers. Synthesis of cDNA was primed from the TCR beta constant segment and was followed by two consecutive PCR amplification steps. Concerning the study's data processing: MIGEC handled demultiplexing of the reads and grouping by UMI, while MiTCR was used to assemble and quantify clonotypes. Only TCR cDNA sequences supported by at least two reads were kept to exclude erroneous sequences. The tcR package was used for downstream repertoire analysis, and clonotypes were matched across fractions by CDR3 nucleotide sequence plus V segment. VDJmatch was used to annotate antigen specificity against VDJdb, with one amino acid substitution in CDR3 allowed. TCRdb reprocessed the public reads and reports one entry per CDR3 protein sequence, without DNA. The V and J calls follow TCRdb's processing rather than the paper's. The sample table includes fewer than 200,000 distinct CDR3 sequences. The ten top clones hold 18% of the sample.

HCMV serostatus was determined by detecting HCMV-specific IgG in serum with a commercial ELISA kit. Ficoll density gradient centrifugation was used to isolate peripheral blood mononuclear cells from blood. A remark on this clonotype: No cognate antigen has been identified for it.

The origin of this receptor is a woman aged 18-69 years in good health. The sample comprised blood T cells: a sorted CD56 or NKG2C T cell subset, CD4+ or CD8+ T cells, or bulk PBMC T cells (not recorded which).

CDR3 sequence: CASHGQDNQPQHF. The chain uses TRBV28 and TRBJ1-5; TCRdb proposes TRBD1, but this gene call is untestable without DNA. Taken from the germline V gene, the CDR1 and CDR2 loops are MDHEN and SYDVKM. Counted from cysteine to phenylalanine, this CDR3 has 13 amino acids. No nucleotide data were recorded.